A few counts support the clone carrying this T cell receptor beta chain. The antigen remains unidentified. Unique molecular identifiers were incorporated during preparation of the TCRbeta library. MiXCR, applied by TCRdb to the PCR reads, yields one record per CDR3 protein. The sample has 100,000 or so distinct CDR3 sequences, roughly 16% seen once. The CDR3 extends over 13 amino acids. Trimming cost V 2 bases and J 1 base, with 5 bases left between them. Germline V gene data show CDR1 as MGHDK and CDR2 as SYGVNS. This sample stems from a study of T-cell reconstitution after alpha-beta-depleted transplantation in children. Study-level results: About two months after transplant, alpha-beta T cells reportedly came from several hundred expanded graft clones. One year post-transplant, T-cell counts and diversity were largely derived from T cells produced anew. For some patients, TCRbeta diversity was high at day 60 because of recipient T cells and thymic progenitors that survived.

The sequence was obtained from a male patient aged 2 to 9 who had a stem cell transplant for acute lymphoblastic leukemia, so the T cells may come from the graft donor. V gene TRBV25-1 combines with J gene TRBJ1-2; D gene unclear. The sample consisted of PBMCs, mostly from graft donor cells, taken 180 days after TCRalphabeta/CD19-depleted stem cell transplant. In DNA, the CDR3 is TGTGCCAGCAGTGAAGTGGGTAACTATGGCTACACCTTC. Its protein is CASSEVGNYGYTF.